Listed here is a single T cell receptor (beta chain). Antigen specificity is unknown. The data derive from a study of shared clonotypes between healthy human individuals. Whole-study findings and limits: Among the subsets, naive ones generally showed larger estimated richness than memory ones. How much donors shared clonotypes was expected to be affected by sequencing depth.

With CCR7-negative CD45RA+ TemRA cells, CD45RO+ cells were combined in CD8 memory. Method: immunoSEQ multiplex PCR; TCRdb's copy keeps in-frame clones and lacks some. The table shows some 690,000 clones, with 90% occurring only once. Looked up from germline, CDR1 is SEHNR and CDR2 is FQNEAQ (reference sequence). The CDR3 extends over 13 amino acids. With 2 bases clipped from V and 8 bases from J, the junction kept 3 bases outside the gene matches. This rearrangement joins TRBV7-9 to TRBJ2-1; 7 nucleotides agree with TRBD1. This receptor was obtained from a young man in good health. Some clones in this sample may be carry-over from other donors' samples. The sequencing sample was made of memory CD8+ T cells from PBMCs. This sample's subset: CD45RO+ cells pooled with CCR7-negative TemRA cells. CDR3 sequence (DNA): TGTGCCAGCAGCTTAAGGGGGCTGGATGAGCAGTTCTTC. Translated, it gives CASSLRGLDEQFF.